Listed here are 21 T cell receptor beta chains from one sample, sequenced in a study of OX40 agonist ivuxolimab in advanced cancers. Assay used: immunoSEQ multiplex PCR; TCRdb lists only in-frame clones, some missing. Among around 59,000 clones listed, around nine tenths were seen once. This specimen was CD4+ or CD8+ T cells sorted from blood, taken in a trial of the OX40 agonist ivuxolimab. All receptors come from an adult with an advanced solid tumor such as melanoma, head and neck, liver or kidney cancer.

Here the CDR3 reads CASTLGQGELQPQHF. The DNA for the CDR3 is TGTGCCAGCACCCTCGGACAGGGGGAGTTGCAGCCCCAGCATTTT. The rearrangement uses TRBV28 and TRBJ1-5, with 10 bases that match TRBD1. CDR3 length: 15 amino acids. Germline V gives CDR1 MDHEN, CDR2 SYDVKM. V was clipped by 7 bases and J by 7 bases; unmatched bases: 10.

V is TRBV7-9 and J is TRBJ2-3; D is unclear. The V end lost 5 bases, the J end lost 2 bases, and 11 bases lay between the germline ends. The CDR3 totals 14 residues. The germline CDR1 and CDR2 sequences are SEHNR and FQNEAQ (reference sequence). CDR3 protein: CASSPQSTTDTQYF. DNA for the CDR3: TGTGCCAGCAGCCCGCAGTCCACCACAGATACGCAGTATTTT.

The genes are TRBV7-9 and TRBJ2-1; D is undetermined. Trimming shortened V by 5 bases and J by 3 bases, and 5 bases separated the two germline ends. Germline CDR1 SEHNR, CDR2 FQNEAQ (reference sequence). The CDR3 runs to 12 residues. CDR3 sequence reads: CASSVDYNEQFF. The CDR3 bases are TGTGCCAGCAGCGTTGACTACAATGAGCAGTTCTTC.

A remark on this clone: The same CDR3 also results from other DNA sequences found in this sample. This rearrangement joins TRBV27 to TRBJ1-4; the match to TRBD1 covers 9 bases. The germline V gene encodes CDR1 MNHEY and CDR2 SMNVEV (reference sequence). J lost 8 bases, V lost 6 bases, and 10 bases had no gene match. This CDR3 has 15 amino acids. The CDR3 bases are TGTGCCAGCAGCCAGACGGGACAGGGCAGGGAAAAACTGTTTTTT. It encodes CASSQTGQGREKLFF.

The rearrangement links TRBV7-2 to TRBJ2-2; TRBD2 matches 10 bases. From germline, CDR1 is SGHTA and CDR2 FQGNSA. CDR3 length: 17 residues. After removal of 3 bases from V and 4 bases from J, the junction contained 8 bases not matched to a gene. CDR3 sequence reads: CASSFSSGSSGTGELFF. The CDR3, as DNA: TGTGCCAGCAGCTTTTCTAGCGGGAGTTCGGGCACCGGGGAGCTGTTTTTT.

The chain uses TRBV27 and TRBJ1-5, with D perhaps matching TRBD1 (5 bases). The CDR3 runs 13 residues. Germline-derived CDR1 and CDR2 are MNHEY and SMNVEV (reference sequence). The germline V and J ends were trimmed by 3 bases and 13 bases, with 16 bases remaining between them. The CDR3 DNA reads TGTGCCAGCAGTTTGTCGGGCAGGGAGTCGCAGCATTTT. This encodes CASSLSGRESQHF.

The chain carries TRBV5-1 and TRBJ2-3; D remains ambiguous. The CDR3 extends over 15 amino acids. Germline values: CDR1 SGHRS, CDR2 YFSETQ. Between the trimmed V and J ends, which lost 0 bases and 1 base, there was a span of 9 bases. CDR3 bases: TGCGCCAGCAGCTTGGAGGGCGGAGGCACAGATACGCAGTATTTT. Encoded protein: CASSLEGGGTDTQYF.

V usage is TRBV28 and J usage is TRBJ1-5; D call uncertain. Germline V lookup: CDR1 MDHEN, CDR2 SYDVKM. V was cut by 2 bases and J by 7 bases, with 12 bases left in between. This CDR3 has 14 residues. The CDR3 nucleotides are TGTGCCAGCAGTTTAGGGAAAAAAGAGCAGCCCCAGCATTTT. Protein product: CASSLGKKEQPQHF.

This clone was seen more than once but under ten times. V is TRBV7-2 and J is TRBJ2-1, with D tentatively TRBD2 (6 bases). CDR1 and CDR2 from the germline V gene are SGHTA and FQGNSA. CDR3 size: 11 residues. The CDR3 loop reads CAGGNFNEQFF. In DNA form, the CDR3 reads TGTGCGGGCGGGAACTTCAATGAGCAGTTCTTC.

The rearrangement uses TRBV25-1 and TRBJ2-1, with D unclear. Per the germline V gene, CDR1 is MGHDK and CDR2 is SYGVNS. V was pared by 0 bases and J by 7 bases, with 10 bases between. CDR3 length: 14 residues. CDR3 nucleotide sequence: TGTGCCAGCAGTGAATATTCTGAGACGAATGAGCAGTTCTTC. Translated: CASSEYSETNEQFF. The whole variable domain, filled in from reference TRBV25-1 and TRBJ2-1, reads EADIYQTPRYLVIGTGKKITLECSQTMGHDKMYWYQQDPGMELHLIHYSYGVNSTEKGDLSSESTVSRIRTEHFPLTLESARPSHTSQYLCASSEYSETNEQFFGPGTRLTVL.

V and J are TRBV7-2 and TRBJ2-1; D possibly corresponds to TRBD1 (6 bases). The CDR3 loop spans 15 amino acids. Germline V gene lookup returns CDR1 SGHTA and CDR2 FQGNSA. Trimming pared 7 bases from V and 5 bases from J, leaving 18 bases between. The CDR3: CASTPTQGPHNEQFF. The CDR3 DNA sequence: TGTGCCAGCACCCCGACCCAGGGGCCTCACAATGAGCAGTTCTTC.

V and J are TRBV10-3 and TRBJ2-6; TRBD1 aligns across 7 bases. Trimming removed 3 bases from V and 0 bases from J; junction bases left unmatched: 5. This CDR3 contains 17 residues. Germline values: CDR1 ENHRY, CDR2 SYGVKD. The CDR3 sequence: CAISDPGQTSGANVLTF. The CDR3 region has the DNA TGTGCCATCAGTGATCCGGGACAGACCTCTGGGGCCAACGTCCTGACTTTC.

The genes are TRBV19 and TRBJ1-3, with D maybe TRBD1 (6 bases). Trimming took off 5 bases at V and 2 bases at J, with 13 bases between the two ends. The CDR3 length is 15 residues. CDR1 and CDR2 from the germline V gene are LNHDA and SQIVND (reference sequence). This CDR3 is CASSSSGDPGNTIYF. The CDR3 DNA reads as TGTGCCAGTAGTTCGTCAGGGGATCCTGGAAACACCATATATTTT.

V gene TRBV4-1 combines with J gene TRBJ2-7, with 11 nucleotides matching TRBD1. The germline gives CDR1 MGHRA, CDR2 YSYEKL. The CDR3 is 17 amino acids. Unmatched junction bases numbered 9, after V lost 5 bases and J lost 0 bases. For the CDR3, the DNA is TGCGCCAGCAGCTTCTCCGGGACAGGGGGTAACTCCTACGAGCAGTACTTC. It specifies CASSFSGTGGNSYEQYF.

The chain recombines TRBV6-1 with TRBJ1-4, with unresolved D. Germline V lookup: CDR1 MNHNS, CDR2 SASEGT. This CDR3 contains 12 residues. Trimming removed 0 bases from V and 11 bases from J, with 7 bases in between. The CDR3 nucleotides are TGTGCCAGCAGTGAAGCGCTAGGGAAACTGTTTTTT. Protein product: CASSEALGKLFF.

This rearrangement joins TRBV9 to TRBJ2-2; D gene unclear. In germline, CDR1 is SGDLS, CDR2 YYNGEE. The CDR3 extends over 13 amino acids. V dropped 1 base and J dropped 6 bases, with 7 bases sitting between them. CDR3 in DNA: TGTGCCAGCAGCGTAAGGAGTCCCGGGGAGCTGTTTTTT. The encoded protein is CASSVRSPGELFF. Full variable domain (outside the CDR3, taken from reference TRBV9 and TRBJ2-2): DSGVTQTPKHLITATGQRVTLRCSPRSGDLSVYWYQQSLDQGLQFLIQYYNGEERAKGNILERFSAQQFPDLHSELNLSSLELGDSALYFCASSVRSPGELFFGEGSRLTVL.

This sequence joins TRBV4-1 and TRBJ2-1; 7 bases are shared with TRBD2. This CDR3 is 16 amino acids long. The ends lost 5 bases at V and 0 bases at J; junction bases unmatched: 7. CDR1 and CDR2 from the germline V gene are MGHRA and YSYEKL. CDR3: CASSFKAGDSYNEQFF. The CDR3, as DNA: TGCGCCAGCAGCTTTAAGGCGGGGGACTCCTACAATGAGCAGTTCTTC.

The rearrangement links TRBV18 to TRBJ1-5; possible D gene TRBD1, 6 bases. The V and J ends lost 5 bases and 0 bases respectively, with 14 bases between them. There are 16 residues in the CDR3. Germline V gene sequence: CDR1 KGHSH, CDR2 LQKENI. The CDR3 DNA is TGTGCCAGCTCAAGGGGGAAGGCCTTTAGCAATCAGCCCCAGCATTTT. Translation: CASSRGKAFSNQPQHF. The variable domain in full, completed from reference TRBV18 and TRBJ1-5, reads NAGVMQNPRHLVRRRGQEARLRCSPMKGHSHVYWYRQLPEEGLKFMVYLQKENIIDESGMPKERFSAEFPKEGPSILRIQQVVRGDSAAYFCASSRGKAFSNQPQHFGDGTRLSIL.

V usage is TRBV7-2 and J usage is TRBJ2-3; perhaps TRBD2 as D (6 bases). This CDR3 spans 14 amino acids. V shed 10 bases and J shed 0 bases, with 14 bases lying between them. Looked up from germline, CDR1 is SGHTA and CDR2 is FQGNSA. The CDR3 protein is CATGTRLSTDTQYF. The CDR3 DNA reads as TGTGCCACCGGGACTCGACTTAGCACAGATACGCAGTATTTT.

This chain joins TRBV2 and TRBJ1-1; TRBD1 matches at 9 bases. This CDR3 spans 14 amino acids. Per germline, CDR1 SNHLY and CDR2 FYNNEI. V trimming: 5 bases; J trimming: 6 bases; junction bases outside the gene matches: 7. CDR3 protein: CASSRTGGASEAFF. CDR3 nucleotide sequence: TGTGCCAGCAGTAGAACAGGGGGCGCCTCTGAAGCTTTCTTT.

The rearrangement uses TRBV7-2 and TRBJ1-5; D not certain. The V and J ends lost 1 base and 0 bases respectively, with 7 bases between them. CDR1 is SGHTA and CDR2 is FQGNSA in the germline V gene. The length of the CDR3 is 15 residues. The CDR3 nucleotides are TGTGCCAGCAGCTTAGAGATTCATAGCAATCAGCCCCAGCATTTT. Translating gives CASSLEIHSNQPQHF.